Each of the 18 T cell receptor beta chains below was sequenced from the same sample in a study of CD8 T cells in Susac syndrome. Random hexamers were used to reverse transcribe the RNA input (roughly 0.5 to 1 ug). MiXCR, run by TCRdb on the immunoSEQ multiplex PCR reads, gives a single entry per CDR3 protein. Counted here are about 130,000 distinct CDR3 sequences, more than 90% occurring once; the ten biggest clones make up approximately 0.12%. The sequencing input was CD4+ T cells from PBMCs. These TCRs come from a human donor in good health.

The chain links TRBV6-2 or TRBV6-3 to TRBJ1-2, with a weak D call TRBD1 (6 bases). Per germline, CDR1 MNHEY and CDR2 SVGEGT. The CDR3 is made up of 15 amino acids. V lost 7 bases and J 4 bases, leaving 19 bases between the germline ends. The CDR3 protein is CASTRWAGVGYGYTF. Written as DNA, the CDR3 is TGTGCCAGCACCCGGTGGGCAGGGGTCGGCTATGGCTACACCTTC.

The chain carries TRBV5-1 and TRBJ2-1, with D perhaps given as TRBD1 or TRBD2 (6 bases each). CDR3 size: 13 residues. The V and J ends lost 4 bases and 10 bases respectively, with 15 bases between them. Germline V CDR1 and CDR2: SGHRS, YFSETQ. The CDR3 reads CASSGGGLVEQFF. CDR3 sequence (DNA): TGCGCCAGCAGCGGAGGGGGGCTAGTGGAGCAGTTCTTC.

This clonotype is a singleton in its sample. This rearrangement joins TRBV20-1 to TRBJ2-5, with D possibly TRBD1 on 5 matching bases. Germline V gene lookup returns CDR1 DFQATT and CDR2 SNEGSKA (reference sequence). CDR3 length equals 12 residues. V shed 3 bases and J shed 3 bases, with 8 bases lying between them. The CDR3 coding sequence is TGCAGTGCTAGGACAGTGAAAGAGACCCAGTACTTC. Its protein is CSARTVKETQYF.

The V gene is TRBV4-1, the J gene TRBJ2-3, with a possible D match to TRBD1 (6 bases). Trimming left V 0 bases short and J 0 bases short, with 13 bases between. This CDR3 is built from 17 residues. Germline assignment: CDR1 MGHRA and CDR2 YSYEKL. The CDR3 DNA reads as TGCGCCAGCAGCCAAGATAGCAGGGGATCTAGCACAGATACGCAGTATTTT. This gives the protein CASSQDSRGSSTDTQYF.

This chain links TRBV7-9 with TRBJ2-5, with D unclear. Trimming cost V 11 bases and J 4 bases, with 11 bases left between them. This CDR3 has 11 residues. Germline CDR1 SEHNR, CDR2 FQNEAQ (reference sequence). The CDR3 DNA is TGTGCCCTTCTATGGCTAGAGACCCAGTACTTC. Amino acids: CALLWLETQYF.

The V call is TRBV27, the J call TRBJ2-7, with 10 bases fitting TRBD1. V gave up 5 bases and J gave up 2 bases; unmatched junction bases: 9. The germline V gene encodes CDR1 MNHEY and CDR2 SMNVEV (reference sequence). The CDR3 extends over 16 amino acids. CDR3 sequence (DNA): TGTGCCAGCAGTCCAGACAGGGGGCTTGCGACCTACGAGCAGTACTTC. The encoded protein is CASSPDRGLATYEQYF.

The CDR3 protein is CASSSGPNQPQHF. The CDR3 coding sequence is TGCGCCAGCAGCTCGGGTCCCAATCAGCCCCAGCATTTT. The rearrangement joins TRBV5-1 to TRBJ1-5; D remains unclear. With 3 bases removed from V and 3 bases from J, the gap between germline ends came to 7 bases. Germline V gene data show CDR1 as SGHRS and CDR2 as YFSETQ. The CDR3 is 13 amino acids.

This chain links TRBV7-2 with TRBJ1-2; TRBD1 might be the D (5 bases). V was clipped by 5 bases and J by 4 bases, with 11 bases between them. The CDR3 is 13 residues long. The germline CDR1 and CDR2 sequences are SGHTA and FQGNSA. The CDR3 DNA follows: TGTGCCAGCAGCCGACAAGGGGCCTATGGCTACACCTTC. Its translation: CASSRQGAYGYTF.

The chain uses TRBV19 and TRBJ2-1; perhaps TRBD1 as D (6 bases). Germline CDR1 is LNHDA and CDR2 is SQIVND (reference sequence). Trimming took 5 bases from V and 5 from J, leaving 10 bases between them. This CDR3 comprises 13 residues. CDR3: CASSRDRHNEQFF. CDR3 coding DNA: TGTGCCAGTAGTCGAGACAGGCACAATGAGCAGTTCTTC.

The V gene is TRBV7-2, the J gene TRBJ1-1; perhaps TRBD1 as D (6 bases). The CDR3 is made up of 16 amino acids. Deletions cut 7 bases from V and 0 bases from J, with 18 bases between. Germline CDR1 is SGHTA and CDR2 is FQGNSA. The CDR3 DNA reads as TGTGCCAGCAAGGTAACAGGGAGCGGAGTGAACACTGAAGCTTTCTTT. This encodes CASKVTGSGVNTEAFF.

This chain uses TRBV29-1 with TRBJ2-1; D may be TRBD1 (5 bases). The CDR3 is made up of 16 amino acids. Trimming removed 0 bases from V and 6 bases from J, with 18 bases in between. Germline V gene lookup returns CDR1 SQVTM and CDR2 ANQGSEA. The CDR3 loop is CSVEDWGREQLNEQFF. The CDR3 DNA reads as TGCAGCGTTGAAGATTGGGGCAGGGAACAACTCAATGAGCAGTTCTTC.

This chain uses TRBV7-9 with TRBJ2-3; 8 bases agree with TRBD1. This CDR3 is 15 amino acids long. With V trimmed by 5 bases and J by 3 bases, 7 bases remained unmatched. CDR1 is SEHNR and CDR2 is FQNEAQ in the germline V gene (reference sequence). Here the CDR3 reads CASSPWTGRTDTQYF. The CDR3 bases are TGTGCCAGCAGCCCTTGGACAGGGAGAACAGATACGCAGTATTTT. The full variable domain, completed using reference TRBV7-9 and TRBJ2-3, is DTGVSQNPRHKITKRGQNVTFRCDPISEHNRLYWYRQTLGQGPEFLTYFQNEAQLEKSRLLSDRFSAERPKGSFSTLEIQRTEQGDSAMYLCASSPWTGRTDTQYFGPGTRLTVL.

This chain links TRBV5-1 with TRBJ2-6, with no clear D. The CDR3 runs to 16 residues. Looked up from germline, CDR1 is SGHRS and CDR2 is YFSETQ. Deletions cut 5 bases from V and 2 bases from J, with 14 bases between. CDR3: CASSLSFTTGANVLTF. The CDR3 DNA follows: TGCGCCAGCAGTCTCTCTTTTACCACTGGGGCCAACGTCCTGACTTTC.

This clonotype has only one observation. The chain has TRBV20-1 and TRBJ1-5, with no clear D. The germline V and J ends were trimmed by 3 bases and 3 bases, with 6 bases remaining between them. The CDR3 loop spans 12 amino acids. The germline V gene has CDR1 DFQATT and CDR2 SNEGSKA (reference sequence). CDR3: CSARVPNQPQHF. For the CDR3, the DNA is TGCAGTGCTAGGGTGCCCAATCAGCCCCAGCATTTT.

The V call is TRBV29-1, the J call TRBJ1-2, with 8 bases fitting TRBD1. The CDR3 is 13 amino acids. Trimming took 6 bases from V and 2 from J; bases not matched to a gene: 5. The germline V gene has CDR1 SQVTM and CDR2 ANQGSEA. Here the CDR3 reads CSVWTGPNYGYTF. The CDR3 DNA is TGCAGCGTATGGACAGGGCCCAACTATGGCTACACCTTC.

In its sample, this clonotype was seen once. The chain combines TRBV28 with TRBJ1-5; D perhaps matches TRBD1 (6 bases). The V and J ends lost 6 bases and 7 bases respectively, with 13 bases between them. This CDR3 has 13 amino acids. The V gene's germline CDR1 is MDHEN and CDR2 SYDVKM. CDR3 amino acids: CASRQGIRQPQHF. The CDR3 nucleotides read TGTGCCAGCAGGCAGGGGATCCGACAGCCCCAGCATTTT.

The genes are TRBV18 and TRBJ2-7, with 8 bases matching TRBD1. J was trimmed by 5 bases and V by 3 bases; bases with no gene match: 12. CDR1 KGHSH and CDR2 LQKENI come from the germline V gene. The CDR3 consists of 16 residues. Written as DNA, the CDR3 is TGTGCCAGCTCACCCGGACAGGGTGGCGGCGGCCACGAGCAGTACTTC. The encoded protein is CASSPGQGGGGHEQYF. The variable domain in full, with the rest retrieved from reference TRBV18 and TRBJ2-7, is NAGVMQNPRHLVRRRGQEARLRCSPMKGHSHVYWYRQLPEEGLKFMVYLQKENIIDESGMPKERFSAEFPKEGPSILRIQQVVRGDSAAYFCASSPGQGGGGHEQYFGPGTRLTVT.

The J gene is TRBJ2-7, the V gene TRBV20-1; 7 bases are shared with TRBD2. Germline V lookup: CDR1 DFQATT, CDR2 SNEGSKA (reference sequence). V lost 5 bases and J lost 5; bases outside the gene matches: 9. The length of the CDR3 is 13 residues. The CDR3 loop reads CSAPPLARNEQYF. The CDR3 coding sequence is TGCAGTGCTCCCCCACTAGCGCGCAACGAGCAGTACTTC.